Listed below are T cell receptor beta chains from one sample, sequenced in a study of cytomegalovirus exposure and HLA in healthy donors. The protocol was immunoSEQ multiplex PCR, while the TCRdb copy is restricted to in-frame clones and leaves out a portion. The sample has 250,000 to 350,000 clones, 80% to 90% seen once. Material: PBMCs. All receptors derive from a woman aged 18-29 years in good health and CMV-seronegative. Both conserved end residues are part of each CDR3. D genes are given only for firm matches.

v_call,d_call,cdr3_aa
TRBV4-1,-,CASSQGVSRNGYTF
TRBV27,TRBD1,CASRGQGNSPLHF
TRBV7-2,TRBD2,CASSSRTSGGTNSYGQYF
TRBV11-3,TRBD2,CASSLGEASGGTDTQYF
TRBV6-5,TRBD1,CASSRAGGHGQPQHF
TRBV18,-,CASSPPGRIYGYTF
TRBV10-2,TRBD1,CASRTGQGGTEAFF
TRBV6-5,-,CASSYAPGSNQPQHF
TRBV10-3,TRBD1,CAIRGQGSEGVF
TRBV11-3,TRBD1,CASSLGGTGGNTEAFF
TRBV6-6,-,CASSYQENTIYF
TRBV5-1,TRBD2,CASSLELAGTRDTQYF
TRBV15,TRBD1,CATSGGGQATNEQYF
TRBV7-9,TRBD1,CASSLPKDRGGVTEAFF
TRBV7-7,TRBD2,CASSHELAASYNEQFF
TRBV27,-,CASGGKGYGYTF
TRBV15,-,CATSRIPGDGYTF
TRBV11-2,TRBD1,CASSPTGDYGYTF
TRBV29-1,TRBD2,CSVESGRAGGSHEQFF
TRBV7-2,TRBD1,CASSLGQGSGNTIYF
TRBV7-3,-,CASSLQGGNTEAFF
TRBV5-1,-,CASSLSARGEYGYTF
TRBV6-5,TRBD2,CASTRSGGSNIQYF
TRBV30,TRBD1,CAWGPGTGVSTEAFF
TRBV27,-,CASSSHRVPVKPLHF
TRBV29-1,-,CSVTGRGRTEAFF
TRBV5-1,-,CASSLAPDRLDNEKLFF
TRBV6-1,-,CASSEFKGNYGYTF
TRBV6-1,-,CASSEALVAATGNTIYF
TRBV6-1,-,CASRTYYGYTF
TRBV5-1,TRBD1,CASSSEGTAIYGYTF
TRBV30,-,CAWKVGGLGYTF
TRBV7-7,-,CASFNRVPGRDSNQPQHF
TRBV7-3,-,CASSLNIVETQYF
TRBV6-6,TRBD1,CASSSGTGVGYTF
TRBV5-3,TRBD1,CARSFTPSKDRGVFMNTEAFF
TRBV9,-,CASSEGGRTEAFF
TRBV19,-,CASESAGWYGYTF
TRBV5-1,TRBD1,CASSPGGTGGNQPQHF
TRBV27,-,CASGLNSPLHF
TRBV12-5,TRBD1,CASGAPPGQIVGVGGYTF
TRBV14,TRBD1,CASADRTYNEQFF
TRBV14,-,CASSQYLSSTEAFF
TRBV6-5,TRBD2,CASSYLADNEQFF
TRBV7-2,-,CASSPRGLTQYF
TRBV7-6,-,CASSSFDEGTQYF
TRBV13,-,CASSPRSGNTIYF
TRBV5-1,-,CASSLTADTQYF
TRBV7-2,TRBD1,CASSSTGPTPYTRYEQYF
TRBV15,TRBD1,CATSNTGQSNQETQYF
TRBV19,-,CASNPGDTNEKLFF
TRBV27,-,CASSLSPEMNQPQHF
TRBV15,TRBD1,CATSRELVGDRTHPMNTEAFF